Below, 4 T cell receptor beta chains from the same sample are listed, as sequenced in a study of T cell clonality in common variable immunodeficiency. Clones were read by immunoSEQ multiplex PCR, and TCRdb kept only the in-frame ones, dropping some. Recorded here are some 54,000 clones, none singletons. Sequencing was done on a sample of peripheral blood mononuclear cells. These receptors originate from a person aged 18-70 years in good health.

This clone turned up a few times. The observed sequence ends 3 residues before the CDR3 terminus, with the missing tail filled in from the germline J gene. The genes are TRBV2 and TRBJ1-2; D is perhaps TRBD1 (5 bases). The CDR3 has 13 residues. Germline V gives CDR1 SNHLY, CDR2 FYNNEI. The part of the CDR3 DNA that was read is TGTGCCAGCACTATCTCCGACAGTTACGAC. Translated, it gives CASTISDSYD. The whole CDR3 region reads CASTISDSYDYTF.

This clone appeared many times. The CDR3 end falls 3 residues outside the read, so it is completed with the germline J gene. The V call is TRBV20-1, the J call TRBJ1-3, with unresolved D. The germline V gene has CDR1 DFQATT and CDR2 SNEGSKA (reference sequence). There are 13 residues in the CDR3. V dropped 3 bases and J dropped 0 bases, with 6 bases sitting between them. The CDR3 bases that were read are TGCAGTGCTAGGGCGGGCTCTGGAAACACC. Amino acid sequence: CSARAGSGNT. From start to end, the CDR3 is CSARAGSGNTIYF.

There are many counts of this clone. The read comes to an end 3 residues before the CDR3 does, leaving the germline J gene to fill in the end. The rearrangement uses TRBV2 and TRBJ2-3, with 10 bases identical to TRBD2. The CDR3 has 17 residues. The junction had 15 bases not matched to a gene; V was cut back by 11 bases and J by 1 base. Germline assignment: CDR1 SNHLY and CDR2 FYNNEI. Partial CDR3 DNA: TGTGCCCCCTCAGGGACTAGCGAGCTTCCTCGCACAGATACG. Protein sequence: CAPSGTSELPRTDT. The entire CDR3 is CAPSGTSELPRTDTQYF.

The CDR3 bases that were read are TGTGCCAGCAGTGTTGGGACTGACACAGATACG. As protein: CASSVGTDTDT. The entire CDR3 protein is CASSVGTDTDTQYF. The chain is built from TRBV6-2 or TRBV6-3 and TRBJ2-3; tentatively, D is TRBD2 (6 bases). The read falls 3 residues short of the CDR3 end, and the missing part is taken from the germline J gene. The CDR3 sequence is 14 residues long. CDR1 and CDR2 (germline): MNHEY, SVGEGT. Deletions cut 5 bases from V and 2 bases from J, with 11 bases between.